Listed below are T cell receptor beta chains from one sample, sequenced in a study of PD-1 blockade in classical Hodgkin lymphoma. Some clones are missing from TCRdb's copy, which holds only in-frame ones; the method was immunoSEQ multiplex PCR. The sample records tens of thousands of clones, roughly 84% being singletons. The sequencing used CD4+ T cells from blood, collected at baseline. The receptors were gathered from a human donor with classical Hodgkin lymphoma. Both conserved end residues are part of each CDR3. The D gene is left open where the match is weak. Expanded clones get a size class; other rows say once, few or many, or leave the size out.

size,J,V,D,DNA,CDR3
.,TRBJ2-5,TRBV7-2,.,TGTGCCAGCAGCCCCCCCAATACAGAGACCCAGTACTTC,CASSPPNTETQYF
.,TRBJ1-2,TRBV27,.,TGTGCCAGCAGTTTAGAGGGTGGAGCTAACTATGGCTACACCTTC,CASSLEGGANYGYTF
once,TRBJ1-3,TRBV27,.,TGTGCCAGCAGTTGGAGCTCTGGAAACACCATATATTTT,CASSWSSGNTIYF
.,TRBJ1-3,TRBV10-3,TRBD1,TGTGCCATCAGTGAGTGGGAGACAGGGGCCAGCTCTGGAAACACCATATATTTT,CAISEWETGASSGNTIYF
.,TRBJ1-2,TRBV6-5,.,TGTGCCAGCACTCGGGCCGGAAGTCTTGGTGGCTACACCTTC,CASTRAGSLGGYTF
.,TRBJ1-1,TRBV6-6,TRBD1,TGTGCCAGCAGCCAGGGGGTTTGGGACACTGAAGCTTTCTTT,CASSQGVWDTEAFF
once,TRBJ2-1,TRBV5-7,TRBD2,TGTGCCAGCAGCGCTAGCGGGGGGGCTCGAAATGAGCAGTTCTTC,CASSASGGARNEQFF
.,TRBJ1-2,TRBV7-9,.,TGTGCCAGCAGTTTAAACTATGGCTACACCTTC,CASSLNYGYTF
.,TRBJ1-2,TRBV9,.,TGTGCCAGCAGCGTAGATGGCCACGGACCCTATGGCTACACCTTC,CASSVDGHGPYGYTF
few,TRBJ1-2,TRBV19,.,TGTGCCAGTACCTCGGGTGGAGTAGGACATGGCTACACCTTC,CASTSGGVGHGYTF
.,TRBJ1-3,TRBV15,.,TGTGCCACCAGCAGAGATCTAGGAGTCTCTGGAAACACCATATATTTT,CATSRDLGVSGNTIYF
.,TRBJ1-3,TRBV28,.,TGTGCCAGCAGCCCCTTTCTGGGGGGCTCTGGAAACACCATATATTTT,CASSPFLGGSGNTIYF
once,TRBJ1-1,TRBV7-9,TRBD1,TGTGCCAGCAGCCGTACAGGGGTCCCCACTGAAGCTTTCTTT,CASSRTGVPTEAFF
.,TRBJ2-7,TRBV7-2,.,TGTGCCAGCAGCCCCGCGAACGAGCAGTACTTC,CASSPANEQYF
few,TRBJ1-6,TRBV6-1,.,TGTGCCAGCAGTGAAGGAGCCTCAATTAATTCACCCCTCCACTTT,CASSEGASINSPLHF
.,TRBJ2-5,TRBV18,.,TGTGCCAGCTCACCAATACCCCAGGAGACCCAGTACTTC,CASSPIPQETQYF
.,TRBJ1-4,TRBV19,TRBD1,TGTGCCAGTAGTGATACTCCACCACAGGGGGCGCGGGGAAAACTGTTTTTT,CASSDTPPQGARGKLFF
.,TRBJ2-6,TRBV4-2,.,TGTGCCAGCAGCCAAGATTCAGGACGGTACTCTGGGGCCAACGTCCTGACTTTC,CASSQDSGRYSGANVLTF
once,TRBJ2-2,TRBV2,TRBD2,TGTGCCAGCAGTGAAGCGGGACTAGCGGGGGCATCCGGGGAGCTGTTTTTT,CASSEAGLAGASGELFF
.,TRBJ2-3,TRBV5-6,TRBD1,TGTGCCAGCAGCTTGCGTGGGACAGGGGTTCTAGCGGTTGGTACGCAGTATTTT,CASSLRGTGVLAVGTQYF
.,TRBJ1-1,TRBV7-5,.,TGTGTCAGAAGCTTATTCCACGACCCTGAAGCTTTCTTT,CVRSLFHDPEAFF
.,TRBJ1-2,TRBV5-1,.,TGCGCCAGCAGCCAGACTAACTATGGCTACACCTTC,CASSQTNYGYTF
.,TRBJ2-1,TRBV6-6,TRBD2,TGTGCCAGCAGTTATTTCGCGGGGGGGCGCAATGAGCAGTTCTTC,CASSYFAGGRNEQFF
.,TRBJ1-4,TRBV28,.,TGTGCCAGCAGATCAGGGGTTGAAAAACTGTTTTTT,CASRSGVEKLFF
.,TRBJ1-1,TRBV13,TRBD1,TGTGCCAGCAGCCTGGGACAGATGAACACTGAAGCTTTCTTT,CASSLGQMNTEAFF
.,TRBJ1-5,TRBV7-2,.,TGTGCCAGCAGCTTTGGAGACAGCCATAGCAATCAGCCCCAGCATTTT,CASSFGDSHSNQPQHF
.,TRBJ1-5,TRBV7-8,.,TGTGCCAGCAGTCAAAGAGGACTACGAAGCAATCAGCCCCAGCATTTT,CASSQRGLRSNQPQHF
.,TRBJ2-1,TRBV11-3,.,TGTGCCAGCAGCTTAGAAGGGACGGCCTACAATGAGCAGTTCTTC,CASSLEGTAYNEQFF
.,TRBJ1-5,TRBV29-1,TRBD1,TGCAGCGTTGAAGCAGGGGGAGGCCAGCCCCAGCATTTT,CSVEAGGGQPQHF
.,TRBJ2-1,TRBV29-1,TRBD2,TGCAGCGTTGAAGAGAATAGGTGGGGGACTAGCGTTTATGATGAGCAGTTCTTC,CSVEENRWGTSVYDEQFF
once,TRBJ1-5,TRBV7-9,TRBD1,TGTGCCAGCAGCAAAACAGGGGGTAGCAATCAGCCCCAGCATTTT,CASSKTGGSNQPQHF
.,TRBJ2-3,TRBV19,TRBD1,TGTGCCAGTAGCCCTATGACCGGGACAGTCACAGATACGCAGTATTTT,CASSPMTGTVTDTQYF
few,TRBJ1-1,TRBV4-3,TRBD1,TGCGCCAGCAGCCAAGTTGGGGCAGGGGGCATCACTGAAGCTTTCTTT,CASSQVGAGGITEAFF
once,TRBJ2-3,TRBV7-2,TRBD2,TGTGCCAGCAGCTTAGCGAACGGGGGGGCCACAGATACGCAGTATTTT,CASSLANGGATDTQYF
.,TRBJ2-2,TRBV7-2,.,TGTGCCAGCAGCTTTAAGCTTTCGACCGGGGAGCTGTTTTTT,CASSFKLSTGELFF
.,TRBJ2-7,TRBV7-2,.,TGTGCCAGCAGCTCATCCGCCGGCGGTCCCTACGAGCAGTACTTC,CASSSSAGGPYEQYF
.,TRBJ1-5,TRBV18,.,TGTGCCAGCTCATCAACTGAAGGGCAACCCCAGCATTTT,CASSSTEGQPQHF
.,TRBJ2-5,TRBV29-1,TRBD2,TGCAGCGTTAACGGACTAGCAATAGAGACCCAGTACTTC,CSVNGLAIETQYF
.,TRBJ1-1,TRBV7-2,.,TGTGCCAGCTTCGGACAGAATGTAATGAACACTGAAGCTTTCTTT,CASFGQNVMNTEAFF
.,TRBJ2-7,TRBV7-9,.,TGTGCCAGCAGTCGGGACAACTCCTACGAGCAGTACTTC,CASSRDNSYEQYF
.,TRBJ1-5,TRBV6-6,.,TGTGCCAGCAGTTCGGCGAGTCGAAATCAGCCCCAGCATTTT,CASSSASRNQPQHF
.,TRBJ1-4,TRBV7-8,TRBD1,TGTGCCAGCAGCTTAGCGAGGTGGGACAGGAGGGAAAAACTGTTTTTT,CASSLARWDRREKLFF
.,TRBJ1-5,TRBV19,.,TGTGCCAGTAGAATCCGGACGGGTGGCAATCAGCCCCAGCATTTT,CASRIRTGGNQPQHF
.,TRBJ1-2,TRBV6-6,TRBD1,TGTGCCAGCAGAAAGACAGGGTTGGATGGCTACACCTTC,CASRKTGLDGYTF
.,TRBJ1-1,TRBV7-9,.,TGTGCCAGCAGCCCGCCTGGGGGCGCGGCCACTGAAGCTTTCTTT,CASSPPGGAATEAFF
.,TRBJ2-5,TRBV5-4,.,TGTGCCAGCAGCTCCCAGAGCGGAGAGACCCAGTACTTC,CASSSQSGETQYF
once,TRBJ2-1,TRBV2,TRBD2,TGTGCCAGCAGGGTAGGACTAGCGGGGGGGAAGGAGCAGTTCTTC,CASRVGLAGGKEQFF
.,TRBJ2-3,TRBV2,.,TGTGCCAGCAGTCCAAGGGATACGCAGTATTTT,CASSPRDTQYF
.,TRBJ1-6,TRBV7-2,.,TGTGCCAGCAGCTTAGTCAACCCCCGTTTGAATTCACCCCTCCACTTT,CASSLVNPRLNSPLHF
once,TRBJ1-3,TRBV10-3,TRBD1,TGTGCCATCAGGCCTCAGACAGACAGGGCTGGAAACACCATATATTTT,CAIRPQTDRAGNTIYF
.,TRBJ1-2,TRBV25-1,.,TGTGCCAGCTCCCAGGACAGTAACTATGGCTACACCTTC,CASSQDSNYGYTF
.,TRBJ1-5,TRBV19,.,TGTGCCAGTAGTAGATCAGGGGAGCGTCGACAGCCCCAGCATTTT,CASSRSGERRQPQHF
.,TRBJ2-7,TRBV29-1,.,TGCAGCGTTTCAGCCTACTACGAACAGTACTTC,CSVSAYYEQYF
.,TRBJ2-3,TRBV7-9,.,TGTGCCAGCAGCCTCGGCACAGATACGCAGTATTTT,CASSLGTDTQYF
.,TRBJ2-2,TRBV7-2,TRBD1,TGTGCCAGCAGCCCCAATACAGGGGGCGGCACCGGGGAGCTGTTTTTT,CASSPNTGGGTGELFF
.,TRBJ1-1,TRBV5-1,.,TGCGCCAGCAGCACCCTAGAAGGGGGGAGCCTGAACACTGAAGCTTTCTTT,CASSTLEGGSLNTEAFF
.,TRBJ1-2,TRBV6-1,.,TGTGCCAGCGCAGGACAGAACTATGGCTACACCTTC,CASAGQNYGYTF
once,TRBJ2-5,TRBV14,.,TGTGCCAGCAGCCAATCGGATCTAGAGACCCAGTACTTC,CASSQSDLETQYF
.,TRBJ2-7,TRBV7-9,.,TGTGCCAGCAGCTTGACGGTCCACGAGCAGTACTTC,CASSLTVHEQYF